These T cell receptor beta chains were read from a single sample in a study of blood T cell repertoires in COVID-19. TCRdb keeps only in-frame clones here, not all; method: immunoSEQ multiplex PCR. The sample shows 150,000 to 200,000 clones, approximately 83% of them seen only once. Sequencing was carried out using peripheral blood. These receptor sequences come from a human donor with active or convalescent COVID-19. The donor label of this sample is uncertain. CDR3s include the opening cysteine and the closing phenylalanine or tryptophan. Each record gives: J gene, V gene, D gene, clone size, CDR3 protein, CDR3 DNA. The D gene is left open where the match is weak. Size values are once, few and many counts, or a class for expanded clones, and some rows have none.

j_gene: TRBJ1-2; v_gene: TRBV6-5; d_gene: TRBD1; abundance: once; CDR3aa: CASSQPPGGRGYTF; CDR3nt: TGTGCCAGCAGTCAACCACCAGGGGGTAGGGGCTACACCTTC
j_gene: TRBJ2-3; v_gene: TRBV19; d_gene: TRBD2; abundance: .; CDR3aa: CASSRRGGQDTQYF; CDR3nt: TGTGCCAGTAGTAGGCGGGGGGGCCAGGATACGCAGTATTTT
j_gene: TRBJ2-1; v_gene: TRBV7-9; d_gene: .; abundance: .; CDR3aa: CASAPWRNEQFF; CDR3nt: TGTGCCAGCGCCCCTTGGAGGAATGAGCAGTTCTTC
j_gene: TRBJ2-3; v_gene: TRBV7-9; d_gene: .; abundance: .; CDR3aa: CASSLGDTRKSAQYF; CDR3nt: TGTGCCAGCAGCTTAGGGGACACCCGAAAGAGTGCGCAGTATTTT
j_gene: TRBJ1-3; v_gene: TRBV7-5; d_gene: .; abundance: .; CDR3aa: CVRSFLPQGTGNTIYF; CDR3nt: TGTGTCAGAAGCTTTCTACCCCAGGGAACCGGAAACACCATATATTTT
j_gene: TRBJ1-5; v_gene: TRBV4-1; d_gene: .; abundance: .; CDR3aa: CASSPDISSFQPQHF; CDR3nt: TGCGCCAGCAGCCCGGACATTAGCTCGTTTCAGCCCCAGCATTTT
j_gene: TRBJ2-2; v_gene: TRBV29-1; d_gene: .; abundance: .; CDR3aa: CSAGGDTFTGELFF; CDR3nt: TGCAGCGCCGGCGGGGACACCTTCACCGGGGAGCTGTTTTTT
j_gene: TRBJ2-1; v_gene: TRBV20-1; d_gene: .; abundance: .; CDR3aa: CSARVAVRQFF; CDR3nt: TGCAGTGCTAGAGTGGCCGTAAGGCAGTTCTTC
j_gene: TRBJ1-6; v_gene: TRBV6-5; d_gene: TRBD1; abundance: .; CDR3aa: CASRGTGKGNSPLHF; CDR3nt: TGTGCCAGCAGGGGGACAGGGAAGGGGAATTCACCCCTCCACTTT
j_gene: TRBJ1-2; v_gene: TRBV3-1/TRBV3-2; d_gene: .; abundance: .; CDR3aa: CASSQAHSGYTF; CDR3nt: TGTGCCAGCAGTCAGGCACACTCTGGCTACACCTTC
j_gene: TRBJ2-1; v_gene: TRBV24-1; d_gene: TRBD2; abundance: once; CDR3aa: CATSDPALGGGVSYNEQFF; CDR3nt: TGTGCCACCAGTGACCCCGCTTTAGGCGGGGGTGTCTCCTACAATGAGCAGTTCTTC
j_gene: TRBJ1-1; v_gene: TRBV16; d_gene: TRBD1; abundance: .; CDR3aa: CASSQTGGGNTEAFF; CDR3nt: TGTGCCAGCAGCCAAACAGGGGGCGGTAACACTGAAGCTTTCTTT
j_gene: TRBJ2-1; v_gene: TRBV10-1; d_gene: TRBD2; abundance: few; CDR3aa: CAWRESSYNEQFF; CDR3nt: TGCGCCTGGCGGGAGAGCTCCTACAATGAGCAGTTCTTC
j_gene: TRBJ2-7; v_gene: TRBV27; d_gene: .; abundance: .; CDR3aa: CASSTWGTRAYEQYF; CDR3nt: TGTGCCAGCAGTACTTGGGGGACACGAGCCTACGAGCAGTACTTC
j_gene: TRBJ2-4; v_gene: TRBV7-3; d_gene: TRBD1; abundance: .; CDR3aa: CASSRYTGGSQYF; CDR3nt: TGTGCCAGCAGCCGTTACACAGGGGGGTCTCAGTACTTC
j_gene: TRBJ2-7; v_gene: TRBV28; d_gene: TRBD2; abundance: .; CDR3aa: CASSLWAGTTSSEQYF; CDR3nt: TGTGCCAGCAGTTTGTGGGCCGGGACTACCTCTTCCGAGCAGTACTTC
j_gene: TRBJ2-5; v_gene: TRBV5-5; d_gene: TRBD1; abundance: .; CDR3aa: CASSPRTGAAETQYF; CDR3nt: TGTGCCAGCAGCCCGCGGACAGGGGCTGCGGAGACCCAGTACTTC